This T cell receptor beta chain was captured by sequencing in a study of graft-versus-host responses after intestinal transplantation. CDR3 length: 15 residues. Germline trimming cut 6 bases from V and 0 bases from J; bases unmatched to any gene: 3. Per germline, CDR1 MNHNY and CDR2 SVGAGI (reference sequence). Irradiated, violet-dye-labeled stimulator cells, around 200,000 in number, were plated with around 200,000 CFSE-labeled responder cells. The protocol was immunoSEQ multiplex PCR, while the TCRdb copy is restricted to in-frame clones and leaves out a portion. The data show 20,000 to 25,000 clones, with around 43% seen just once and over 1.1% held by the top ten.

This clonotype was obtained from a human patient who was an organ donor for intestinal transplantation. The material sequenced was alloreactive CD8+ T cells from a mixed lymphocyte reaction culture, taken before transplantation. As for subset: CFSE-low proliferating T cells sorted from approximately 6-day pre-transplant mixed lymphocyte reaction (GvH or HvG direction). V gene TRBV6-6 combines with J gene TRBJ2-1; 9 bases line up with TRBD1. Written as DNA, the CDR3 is TGTGCCAGCAGCCAGACAGGGGGCTCCTACAATGAGCAGTTCTTC. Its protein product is CASSQTGGSYNEQFF.